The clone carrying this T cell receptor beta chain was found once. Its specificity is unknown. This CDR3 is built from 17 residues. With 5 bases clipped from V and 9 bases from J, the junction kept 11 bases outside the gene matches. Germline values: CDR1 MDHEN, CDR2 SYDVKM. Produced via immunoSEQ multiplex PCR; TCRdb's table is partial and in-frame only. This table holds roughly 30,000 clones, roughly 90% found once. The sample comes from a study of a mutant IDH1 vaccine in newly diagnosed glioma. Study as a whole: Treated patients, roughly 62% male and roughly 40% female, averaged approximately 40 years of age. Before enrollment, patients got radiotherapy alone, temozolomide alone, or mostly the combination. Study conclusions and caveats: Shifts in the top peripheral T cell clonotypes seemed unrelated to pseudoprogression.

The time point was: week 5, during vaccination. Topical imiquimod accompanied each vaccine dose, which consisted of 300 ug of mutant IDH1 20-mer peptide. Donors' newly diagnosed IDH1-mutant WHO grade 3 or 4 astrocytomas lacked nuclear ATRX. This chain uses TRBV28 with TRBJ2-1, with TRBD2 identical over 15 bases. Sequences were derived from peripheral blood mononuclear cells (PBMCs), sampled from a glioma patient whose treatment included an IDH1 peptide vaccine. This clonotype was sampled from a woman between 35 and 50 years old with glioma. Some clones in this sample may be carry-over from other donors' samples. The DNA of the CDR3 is TGTGCCAGCAGTACACTCGGACTAGCGGGAGGGCCACGTGAGCAGTTCTTC. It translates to CASSTLGLAGGPREQFF.